A single sample gave rise to the 24 T cell receptor beta chains below, sequenced in a study of shared clonotypes between healthy human individuals. The data were produced by immunoSEQ multiplex PCR, yet TCRdb's version contains in-frame clones alone and is incomplete. This table has hundreds of thousands of clones, less than 98% appearing once. What was sequenced was naive CD4+ T cells sorted from blood. Sample subset: CD45RA+ positively selected. The receptor set was obtained from a woman aged 25-40 years in good health.

The chain links TRBV28 to TRBJ2-3, with D perhaps TRBD2 (6 bases). Germline CDR1 and CDR2: MDHEN and SYDVKM. The CDR3 contains 17 residues. The V gene lost 1 base and the J gene lost 0 bases, with 14 bases spanning the gap. The CDR3: CASSLLGGGASTDTQYF. Here the CDR3 DNA reads TGTGCCAGCAGTTTATTAGGTGGAGGGGCTAGCACAGATACGCAGTATTTT.

The J gene is TRBJ2-2, the V gene TRBV29-1; D gene uncertain. V lost 2 bases and J lost 1, with 8 bases in between. There are 14 residues in the CDR3. CDR1 SQVTM and CDR2 ANQGSEA come from the germline V gene. The CDR3 spells CSVELSMNTGELFF. The CDR3 DNA follows: TGCAGCGTTGAATTATCCATGAACACCGGGGAGCTGTTTTTT.

The table lists this clone with a count of one. The chain employs TRBV5-5 and TRBJ2-7, with D unclear. The CDR3 has 14 amino acids. The germline gives CDR1 SGHKS, CDR2 YYEKEE (reference sequence). V was shortened by 0 bases and J by 5 bases, with 12 bases between the two germline ends. This chain's CDR3 is CASSLVVGSHEQYF. For the CDR3, the DNA is TGTGCCAGCAGCTTGGTTGTGGGAAGCCACGAGCAGTACTTC.

The chain links TRBV10-3 to TRBJ1-2; 8 positions agree with TRBD1. Unmatched junction bases numbered 7, after V lost 0 bases and J lost 4 bases. This CDR3 contains 16 residues. Germline V lookup: CDR1 ENHRY, CDR2 SYGVKD. As DNA, the CDR3 is TGTGCCATCAGTGAGTCCCTAAGGACAGGGCCCTATGGCTACACCTTC. This translates into CAISESLRTGPYGYTF.

The V and J genes are TRBV2 and TRBJ1-4; 8 nucleotides line up with TRBD1. The germline V gene has CDR1 SNHLY and CDR2 FYNNEI. The CDR3 loop spans 14 amino acids. J was trimmed by 7 bases and V by 3 bases; bases with no gene match: 4. CDR3 in DNA: TGTGCCAGCAGTGAGGGCAGGGGGCTTGAAAAACTGTTTTTT. This gives the protein CASSEGRGLEKLFF.

This chain connects TRBV18 to TRBJ1-2, with a possible D match to TRBD1 (6 bases). Looked up from germline, CDR1 is KGHSH and CDR2 is LQKENI. V lost 1 base and J 3 bases, leaving 9 bases between the germline ends. The CDR3 runs 14 residues. CDR3 protein: CASSPRGLDYGYTF. CDR3 DNA sequence: TGTGCCAGCTCACCACGGGGGCTCGACTATGGCTACACCTTC.

The V gene is TRBV28, the J gene TRBJ2-7; perhaps TRBD2 as D (6 bases). The CDR3 is 12 amino acids. Per germline, CDR1 MDHEN and CDR2 SYDVKM. Trimming took off 7 bases at V and 3 bases at J, with 10 bases between the two ends. The CDR3 DNA is TGTGCCAGCAAGCTCGGGGGCTACGAGCAGTACTTC. Protein: CASKLGGYEQYF.

CDR3 nucleotide sequence: TGTGCCAGCAGTACGGGACTAGCGGGAGGGAGTGTAGCCGGGGAGCTGTTTTTT. This translates into CASSTGLAGGSVAGELFF. The J gene is TRBJ2-2, the V gene TRBV28; 16 nucleotides align to TRBD2. Germline CDR1 is MDHEN and CDR2 is SYDVKM. V shed 5 bases and J 6 bases; nucleotides not matched to a gene: 9. The CDR3 is 18 amino acids. Full variable domain (rest looked up from reference TRBV28 and TRBJ2-2): DVKVTQSSRYLVKRTGEKVFLECVQDMDHENMFWYRQDPGLGLRLIYFSYDVKMKEKGDIPEGYSVSREKKERFSLILESASTNQTSMYLCASSTGLAGGSVAGELFFGEGSRLTVL.

The genes are TRBV7-9 and TRBJ2-3; weak D call: TRBD1 (6 bases). The CDR3 length is 14 residues. V shed 6 bases and J shed 2 bases, with 12 bases lying between them. In germline, CDR1 is SEHNR, CDR2 FQNEAQ (reference sequence). CDR3 amino acids: CASRLGQNTDTQYF. The CDR3 DNA reads TGTGCCAGCAGGCTTGGACAGAACACAGATACGCAGTATTTT.

The V call is TRBV5-4, the J call TRBJ2-7; 7 nucleotides align to TRBD2. The ends lost 4 bases at V and 1 base at J; junction bases unmatched: 11. Germline V gene lookup returns CDR1 SGHNT and CDR2 YYREEE (reference sequence). This CDR3 region has 16 residues. The CDR3 nucleotides read TGTGCCAGCAGCCCCCGCTCGGGGGGATTTTCCTACGAGCAGTACTTC. Translating gives CASSPRSGGFSYEQYF. The complete variable domain, with remaining parts taken from reference TRBV5-4 and TRBJ2-7, reads ETGVTQSPTHLIKTRGQQVTLRCSSQSGHNTVSWYQQALGQGPQFIFQYYREEENGRGNFPPRFSGLQFPNYSSELNVNALELDDSALYLCASSPRSGGFSYEQYFGPGTRLTVT.

The rearrangement uses TRBV19 and TRBJ1-5; no reliable D call. The CDR3 has 17 amino acids. Germline V lookup: CDR1 LNHDA, CDR2 SQIVND (reference sequence). V dropped 4 bases and J dropped 6 bases, with 22 bases sitting between them. The CDR3 DNA follows: TGTGCCAGTAGTAAAAACGGACCACGGGCGAGTCGTCAGCCCCAGCATTTT. Its translation is CASSKNGPRASRQPQHF.

This clone was counted between two and nine times. The rearrangement joins TRBV15 to TRBJ1-4; 8 nucleotides agree with TRBD1. The V segment lost 3 bases and the J segment 7 bases; nucleotides outside the gene matches: 4. The CDR3 is 14 amino acids. The germline CDR1 and CDR2 sequences are LNHNV and YYDKDF (reference sequence). CDR3 bases: TGTGCCACCAGCAGTACGGGACAGGCTGAAAAACTGTTTTTT. As protein: CATSSTGQAEKLFF.

CDR3 nucleotides: TGCGCCAGCAGCTTGACAATAGCGGGAGACGGACATGAGCAGTTCTTC. It is translated as CASSLTIAGDGHEQFF. The genes are TRBV5-1 and TRBJ2-1, with 9 bases that match TRBD2. Germline V gives CDR1 SGHRS, CDR2 YFSETQ. The CDR3 runs 16 residues. Trimming took 1 base from V and 8 from J; bases not matched to a gene: 10. The full variable domain, completed using reference TRBV5-1 and TRBJ2-1, is KAGVTQTPRYLIKTRGQQVTLSCSPISGHRSVSWYQQTPGQGLQFLFEYFSETQRNKGNFPGRFSGRQFSNSRSEMNVSTLELGDSALYLCASSLTIAGDGHEQFFGPGTRLTVL.

This sequence joins TRBV6-6 and TRBJ2-7; D uncertain. CDR1 and CDR2 from the germline V gene are MNHNY and SVGAGI (reference sequence). Trimming shortened V by 2 bases and J by 2 bases, and 13 bases separated the two germline ends. CDR3 size: 15 residues. This CDR3 is CASSYGHDRPYEQYF. The CDR3 coding sequence is TGTGCCAGCAGTTACGGGCACGATCGGCCCTACGAGCAGTACTTC.

The J gene is TRBJ1-4, the V gene TRBV28; D unresolved. The germline V gene encodes CDR1 MDHEN and CDR2 SYDVKM. The CDR3 is 12 residues long. The V gene lost 4 bases and the J gene lost 8 bases, with 8 bases spanning the gap. This CDR3 is CASSSPGEKLFF. In DNA, the CDR3 is TGTGCCAGCAGTTCCCCGGGGGAAAAACTGTTTTTT.

The chain carries TRBV6-5 and TRBJ2-7; a weak D match, TRBD1 (6 bases). This CDR3 is built from 13 residues. V shed 0 bases and J shed 6 bases, with 9 bases lying between them. Germline CDR1 and CDR2: MNHEY and SVGAGI. CDR3 amino acids: CASSYSRGSEQYF. CDR3 DNA: TGTGCCAGCAGTTACTCGAGGGGGAGCGAGCAGTACTTC.

In the case of this clone: The sample contains more than one DNA sequence encoding this CDR3. This chain connects TRBV28 to TRBJ1-4; D ambiguous. Trimming left V 4 bases short and J 8 bases short, with 5 bases between. Germline V gene lookup returns CDR1 MDHEN and CDR2 SYDVKM. The CDR3 length is 11 residues. The CDR3: CASSSREKLFF. DNA of the CDR3: TGTGCCAGCAGTTCCCGGGAAAAACTGTTTTTT.

This clone was counted between two and nine times. The sample contains more than one DNA sequence encoding this CDR3. This sequence joins TRBV6-5 and TRBJ2-7, with 13 bases that match TRBD2. Germline trimming cut 6 bases from V and 4 bases from J; bases unmatched to any gene: 3. This CDR3 comprises 14 residues. The V gene's germline CDR1 is MNHEY and CDR2 SVGAGI. This CDR3 is CASRRLAGGYEQYF. The CDR3 bases are TGTGCCAGCAGGCGACTAGCGGGAGGTTACGAGCAGTACTTC.

The chain couples TRBV19 to TRBJ1-1; unclear D gene. Germline V CDR1 and CDR2: LNHDA, SQIVND (reference sequence). Trimming removed 5 bases from V and 4 bases from J, with 11 bases in between. The CDR3 has 13 amino acids. In DNA, the CDR3 is TGTGCCAGTAGTGTCGTATCGGGCACTGAAGCTTTCTTT. Its protein product is CASSVVSGTEAFF.

The J gene is TRBJ2-5, the V gene TRBV7-2; D unresolved. The J call may be faulty, since TRBJ2-7 better matches the DNA end. CDR3 length equals 14 residues. The germline V gene encodes CDR1 SGHTA and CDR2 FQGNSA. The CDR3 spells CASSLAATSYEQYF. The CDR3 DNA reads as TGTGCCAGCAGCTTAGCGGCGACCTCCTACGAGCAGTACTTC.

The chain carries TRBV7-3 and TRBJ2-1; a weak D match, TRBD2 (5 bases). This CDR3 is built from 15 residues. The V end lost 0 bases, the J end lost 4 bases, and 10 bases lay between the germline ends. Germline assignment: CDR1 SGHTA and CDR2 FQGTGA. CDR3: CASSLTSGVYNEQFF. The CDR3 region has the DNA TGTGCCAGCAGCTTAACCAGCGGCGTTTACAATGAGCAGTTCTTC.

The J gene is TRBJ2-1, the V gene TRBV5-1; D not resolved. V was trimmed by 1 base and J by 12 bases, leaving 14 bases between them. Looked up from germline, CDR1 is SGHRS and CDR2 is YFSETQ. The CDR3 runs to 13 residues. The CDR3 DNA follows: TGCGCCAGCAGCTTGAATGTTGATGAGTGGCAGTTCTTC. Translation: CASSLNVDEWQFF.

CDR3 sequence (DNA): TGTGCCAGCTCGCCTCTCGGAATGGGTTACGAGCAGTACTTC. It translates to CASSPLGMGYEQYF. The rearrangement links TRBV18 to TRBJ2-7; D unresolved. This CDR3 has 14 residues. V lost 6 bases and J 4 bases, leaving 16 bases between the germline ends. Germline V gene sequence: CDR1 KGHSH, CDR2 LQKENI.

The gene calls are TRBV5-4 and TRBJ2-2, with D perhaps matching TRBD1 (5 bases). CDR1 is SGHNT and CDR2 is YYREEE in the germline V gene (reference sequence). V shed 1 base and J shed 4 bases, with 11 bases lying between them. CDR3 length: 15 amino acids. CDR3 residues: CASSLPTDSTGELFF. CDR3 coding DNA: TGTGCCAGCAGCTTGCCTACCGACAGCACCGGGGAGCTGTTTTTT.